The 16 T cell receptor beta chains listed next were all sequenced from one sample in a study of T cells in Graves' hyperthyroidism and ophthalmopathy. Amplified TCR beta CDR3 regions came from RNA transcripts. HTBI primers drove first-round RT-PCR of the TCR CDR3. TCRdb fed the multiplex PCR reads into MiXCR, producing one record per CDR3 protein. The data hold 550,000 to 600,000 distinct CDR3 sequences, with over 15% observed a single time. Sequences were obtained from blood. All receptors come from a woman under 30 with Graves' hyperthyroidism.

This clonotype showed up many times. The chain joins TRBV3-1 to TRBJ2-7, with D possibly TRBD1 on 6 matching bases. Deletions cut 1 base from V and 4 bases from J, with 11 bases between. Germline CDR1 is LGHDT and CDR2 is YNNKEL (reference sequence). The CDR3 runs to 14 residues. CDR3 coding DNA: TGTGCCAGCAGCCAAGTTGGACAGAGTTACGAGCAGTACTTC. As protein: CASSQVGQSYEQYF.

This clonotype was seen repeatedly, ten times or more. The chain uses TRBV27 and TRBJ1-1, with 7 positions matching TRBD1. Germline values: CDR1 MNHEY, CDR2 SMNVEV (reference sequence). V trimming: 6 bases; J trimming: 7 bases; junction bases outside the gene matches: 11. The CDR3 loop spans 14 amino acids. The CDR3 here is CASRGGTAIVEAFF. The CDR3, as DNA: TGTGCCAGCAGGGGGGGGACAGCTATAGTTGAAGCTTTCTTT.

This clonotype was seen at least ten times. The CDR3 is CASSLGRGIPNEQFF. CDR3 bases: TGTGCCAGCAGCTTGGGTCGGGGCATCCCCAATGAGCAGTTCTTC. The J gene is TRBJ2-1, the V gene TRBV11-3, with D perhaps matching TRBD1 or TRBD2 (5 bases each). The CDR3 contains 15 residues. Per germline, CDR1 SGHNT and CDR2 YENEEA. Deletions cut 3 bases from V and 6 bases from J, with 15 bases between.

In this sample, this clonotype turned up many times. The chain combines TRBV7-3 with TRBJ1-5; TRBD1 matches 9 bases. CDR3 length: 16 amino acids. Germline V lookup: CDR1 SGHTA, CDR2 FQGTGA. Trimming at V came to 5 bases and at J to 2 bases, leaving 7 bases not matched to a gene. The DNA for the CDR3 is TGTGCCAGCAGCCCCACAGGGGGCGCGGGCAATCAGCCCCAGCATTTT. This codes for CASSPTGGAGNQPQHF.

Only a few counts were recorded for this clonotype. The V gene is TRBV24-1, the J gene TRBJ1-5, with D perhaps TRBD1 (6 bases). Germline CDR1 and CDR2: KGHDR and SFDVKD. Trimming left V 7 bases short and J 2 bases short, with 14 bases between. The CDR3 consists of 15 residues. The CDR3 here is CATRLHRTGNQPQHF. In DNA form, the CDR3 reads TGTGCCACCAGGCTCCATCGGACAGGCAATCAGCCCCAGCATTTT.

The table lists this clonotype with many counts. The chain employs TRBV6-1 and TRBJ2-7; TRBD1 agrees at 7 bases. J was trimmed by 3 bases and V by 0 bases; bases with no gene match: 5. The CDR3 spans 15 residues. Germline values: CDR1 MNHNS, CDR2 SASEGT. The CDR3 nucleotides are TGTGCCAGCAGTGAAGCTAGGGACAGCCTCTACGAGCAGTACTTC. Translated, it gives CASSEARDSLYEQYF.

This clonotype was seen repeatedly, ten times or more. The V call is TRBV20-1, the J call TRBJ1-2; 7 bases agree with TRBD1. The CDR3 runs 14 residues. V dropped 0 bases and J dropped 4; count of bases not matched to a gene: 5. The germline gives CDR1 DFQATT, CDR2 SNEGSKA (reference sequence). The CDR3 loop reads CSARELDRAYGYTF. The CDR3 DNA follows: TGCAGTGCTAGAGAGTTAGACAGGGCCTATGGCTACACCTTC.

This clonotype was recorded at least ten times. V gene TRBV4-3 combines with J gene TRBJ1-2; D possibly corresponds to TRBD1 (6 bases). The CDR3 totals 17 residues. Germline V gene sequence: CDR1 LGHNA, CDR2 YSLEER. The ends were cut back, 2 bases at V and 3 bases at J, with 19 bases in the middle. CDR3 region: CASSQKRGDRSHYGYTF. The CDR3 nucleotides are TGCGCCAGCAGCCAAAAGAGGGGTGACAGGTCGCACTATGGCTACACCTTC.

The J gene is TRBJ2-2, the V gene TRBV2, with D perhaps TRBD1 (5 bases). Looked up from germline, CDR1 is SNHLY and CDR2 is FYNNEI. The CDR3 has 13 residues. V was shortened by 4 bases and J by 4 bases, with 7 bases between the two germline ends. The CDR3 loop is CASSVQGTGELFF. In DNA form, the CDR3 reads TGTGCCAGCAGTGTCCAGGGCACCGGGGAGCTGTTTTTT.

This chain links TRBV9 with TRBJ2-7; 8 positions match TRBD1. Germline CDR1 and CDR2: SGDLS and YYNGEE. The V segment lost 3 bases and the J segment 3 bases; nucleotides outside the gene matches: 5. This CDR3 is built from 14 residues. The CDR3 DNA sequence: TGTGCCAGCAGCGCAGGACAGGGAAACTACGAGCAGTACTTC. This codes for CASSAGQGNYEQYF.

The V gene is TRBV28, the J gene TRBJ1-6; 9 bases are shared with TRBD1. CDR3 length: 14 residues. Germline V gives CDR1 MDHEN, CDR2 SYDVKM. V trimming: 6 bases; J trimming: 6 bases; junction bases outside the gene matches: 3. CDR3 sequence (DNA): TGTGCCAGCAGGGAGACAGGGGGTAATTCACCCCTCCACTTT. Amino acid sequence: CASRETGGNSPLHF.

This clonotype was counted only a few times. The V call is TRBV19, the J call TRBJ1-6; D is possibly TRBD1 (5 bases). Germline V gives CDR1 LNHDA, CDR2 SQIVND (reference sequence). V lost 1 base and J 3 bases, leaving 13 bases between the germline ends. This CDR3 has 17 residues. The CDR3 loop is CASSIAKTVGYNSPLHF. The CDR3 DNA is TGTGCCAGTAGTATAGCTAAGACAGTCGGCTATAATTCACCCCTCCACTTT.

This clonotype was found many times. This CDR3 is CASSQDLASGRHEQFF. CDR3 DNA: TGTGCCAGCAGCCAAGACTTAGCTAGCGGGAGACATGAGCAGTTCTTC. The chain recombines TRBV3-1 with TRBJ2-1, with 10 nucleotides matching TRBD2. The J segment lost 8 bases and the V segment lost 0 bases, leaving 7 bases of the junction unmatched. Germline CDR1 and CDR2: LGHDT and YNNKEL (reference sequence). This CDR3 contains 16 residues.

This clonotype was seen ten or more times. The J gene is TRBJ1-1, the V gene TRBV24-1; the match to TRBD1 covers 8 bases. V dropped 3 bases and J dropped 4; count of bases not matched to a gene: 6. Per the germline V gene, CDR1 is KGHDR and CDR2 is SFDVKD. This CDR3 contains 15 residues. CDR3 in amino acids: CATSDGDGTGTEAFF. The CDR3 coding sequence is TGTGCCACCAGTGATGGAGATGGGACAGGCACTGAAGCTTTCTTT.

This clonotype has only a few counts. The V and J genes are TRBV2 and TRBJ1-1; D may be TRBD1 (6 bases). Germline CDR1 and CDR2: SNHLY and FYNNEI. Trimming took off 6 bases at V and 4 bases at J, with 21 bases between the two ends. This CDR3 comprises 16 residues. The CDR3 here is CASSLRGGAGSTEAFF. In nucleotides, the CDR3 is TGTGCCAGCAGCCTCCGCGGGGGGGCGGGTAGCACTGAAGCTTTCTTT.

This chain connects TRBV12-3 or TRBV12-4 to TRBJ2-5; D is unclear. V dropped 8 bases and J dropped 3 bases, with 13 bases sitting between them. The length of the CDR3 is 13 residues. In DNA form, the CDR3 reads TGTGCCAGCCGGTTTACCTCGGAAGAGACCCAGTACTTC. Amino acid sequence: CASRFTSEETQYF.